The entry that follows covers one T cell receptor beta chain sequence. This clonotype appeared a few times. This clone's antigen is unknown. No much larger clonotype is one base removed from it; base qualities were not supplied. The donors were 40 or so Caucasian individuals from Russia, aged roughly 6 to 90 years, who were systemically healthy. Approximately 11 milliliters of peripheral blood were drawn from each donor into EDTA-treated Vacutainer tubes. Ficoll-Paque density-gradient centrifugation was used to isolate PBMCs, with at least 7 million per sample. Total RNA, at least 6 micrograms per sample, was extracted from PBMCs with Trizol reagent. For every donor, an aliquot of PBMCs went through flow cytometry to measure the percentages of naive CD45RAhigh/CD27high T cells. The data originate from a study of blood T cells in healthy people across ages (dated by TCRdb to between 2014 and 2016). Looking at the study overall: In model experiments, template switching captured roughly one uniquely barcoded TCR beta cDNA molecule for every two T cells. Four age groups were formed from the donors: young (average approximately 15 years), middle-aged (around 40), aged (approximately 60) and long-lived (82). Donors of different ages were randomly distributed across sequencing lanes to avoid experimental bias. The study analyzed two additional independent replicas of 1 million unique cDNA reads from the same blood draw for two donors, one aged 18 to 29 and one aged 80 or older. The study measured age-related changes in TCR beta repertoire diversity using deep sequencing normalized with unique cDNA molecular identifiers.

CDR1 and CDR2 were assigned from the germline V gene as MNHNS and SASEGT. V is pared back by 2 bases and J by 4 bases, with 12 bases lying between the germline termini. The CDR3 sequence holds 15 residues, the cysteine and phenylalanine included. Only CDR3 DNA is held: 45 bases, read in frame from base 1. Preparation of the library involved 5' RACE. Data came from an Illumina HiSeq 2500. The second PCR ran for about 6 to 12 cycles and used a J-beta primer mix along with a sample-barcoded 5' primer. A template-switch 5' adaptor carrying 12 random nucleotides introduced a unique molecular identifier onto each TCR beta cDNA molecule. Each sample yielded at least 2.5 million CDR3-containing paired-end reads. First-strand cDNA synthesis was performed from all RNA using the Mint cDNA synthesis kit, with priming by a TRBC-specific oligonucleotide. Following uracil-DNA glycosylase treatment, all cDNA underwent a first 18-cycle PCR with the universal primers M1SS and BC2_uni_R. In the original analysis: Each sample was normalized by randomly selecting 1 million high-quality reads, each carrying a distinct molecular identifier. Instead of being binned into consensus sequences, reads that shared molecular identifiers were thrown out. MiTCR, with a Q25 quality threshold and the strictest error-elimination algorithm, was used for CDR3 identification, clonotype clustering and error correction. A nonparametric unseen species model using Euler transformation provided a lower-bound estimate of total TCR beta diversity. TCRdb reran the public reads through fastp at Q25 and MiXCR, keeping productive beta chains. Duplicate CDR3 protein sequences are folded into a single record with the most common DNA and genes. It is TCRdb's table, rather than the study itself, that gives the V and J calls and clone size. The sample yields 590,000 or so distinct CDR3 sequences; roughly 31% were counted once. The ten largest clonotypes hold 15% to 18% of the sample.

Study-wide conclusions, independent of this receptor: Estimates of total diversity based on one million sequenced T cells were regarded as lower bounds and as underestimates. The long-lived group showed more naive CD4+ T cells, fewer expanded clones and increased TCR diversity than the aged group, suggesting age selection. There was a strong correlation between observed TCR beta diversity and the percentage of naive T cells measured by flow cytometry. Observed TCR beta diversity per million T cells fell roughly linearly with age, and a significant reduction was already apparent by age around 36. Because profiling used bulk unsorted PBMCs, naive and antigen-experienced compartments could not be compared conclusively. The CMV infection status of donors was not known, potentially confounding age-related changes in expanded clonotypes.

Material: blood. The receptor chain draws on TRBV6-1 and TRBJ1-5; tentative D gene TRBD1, with 5 bases matching. The clonotype comes from a woman older than 75 in good health. CDR3 sequence: CASSESWGRNQPQHF. The DNA sequence reads TGTGCCAGCAGTGAATCCTGGGGCCGGAATCAGCCCCAGCATTTT.